This TCR beta chain emerged from a study of T cell repertoires in ileal Crohn's disease. The overall study: Over 30% were active smokers at surgery; median disease duration was around 7.9 years. Findings and caveats of the study: Compared with CD4 T cells, sorted CD8 cells carried more expanded clones. All patients with clonality above 26.8% had endoscopic recurrence.

On this clone itself: Its antigen is not identified.

Each sample's TCRB immunosequencing used five hundred nanograms of biopsy DNA. Sequencing was performed with immunoSEQ multiplex PCR; in TCRdb, only in-frame clones are kept and a portion is missing. The data show about 3,800 clones, about 86% seen once. Germline CDR1 and CDR2: SEHNR and FQNEAQ (reference sequence). This CDR3 is 14 amino acids long. V was pared by 2 bases and J by 1 base, with 6 bases between. The source of this sequence is an adult with Crohn's disease. The sequenced sample consisted of ileal tissue. The chain recombines TRBV7-9 with TRBJ2-1, with TRBD1 as a possible D gene (5 bases). The DNA for the CDR3 is TGTGCCAGCAGCTTACCAGGGTCCTACAATGAGCAGTTCTTC. Residues: CASSLPGSYNEQFF.